This T cell receptor beta chain was captured by sequencing in a study of vaccination and CD4 T cells after COVID-19. Study at large: The convalescent group had six males, four females, seven Caucasians, two Asians, one multiracial. Across the group, participants received two doses of either BNT162b2 or mRNA-1273 vaccine. The authors gave control cultures a CEFX pool, an HIV-1 Nef pool, or no peptide.

The germline V and J ends were trimmed by 6 bases and 0 bases, with 15 bases remaining between them. The CDR3 sequence is 15 residues long. The germline V gene has CDR1 MNHEY and CDR2 SVGEGT. About this clonotype itself: Its antigen remains unknown.

Cultured CD4+ T cell DNA underwent sequencing with the Oncomine TCR Beta short-read assay. MiXCR, run by TCRdb on the PCR reads, gives a single entry per CDR3 protein. Of under 15,000 distinct CDR3 sequences listed, approximately 61% were seen once; the top ten hold less than 8.5%. Noted treatment: approximately nine-day PBMC culture with coronavirus spike peptide pools or control peptides (ViraFEST assay). The V gene is TRBV6-2 or TRBV6-3, the J gene TRBJ2-7; D is possibly TRBD2 (6 bases). This sequence originates from a human donor who had recovered from COVID-19. The sample taken for sequencing was CD4+ T cells from blood, cultured in vitro. Here the CDR3 reads CASRKAGTSSYEQYF. The CDR3 DNA sequence: TGTGCCAGCAGGAAAGCGGGTACAAGCTCCTACGAGCAGTACTTC.